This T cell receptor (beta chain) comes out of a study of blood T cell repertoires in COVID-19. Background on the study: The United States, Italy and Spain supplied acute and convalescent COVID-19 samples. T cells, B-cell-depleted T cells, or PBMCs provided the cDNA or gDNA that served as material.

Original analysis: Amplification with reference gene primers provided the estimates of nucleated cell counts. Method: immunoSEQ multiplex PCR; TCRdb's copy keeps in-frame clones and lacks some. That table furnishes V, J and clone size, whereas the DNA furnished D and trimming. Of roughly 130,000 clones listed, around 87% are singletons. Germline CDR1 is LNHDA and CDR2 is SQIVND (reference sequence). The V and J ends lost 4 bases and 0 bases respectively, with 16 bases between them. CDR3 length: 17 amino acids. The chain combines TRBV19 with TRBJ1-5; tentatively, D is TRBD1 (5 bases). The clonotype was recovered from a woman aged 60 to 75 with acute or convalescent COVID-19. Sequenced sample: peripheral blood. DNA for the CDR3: TGTGCCAGTAGTACCCATTGGACATCCAATAGCAATCAGCCCCAGCATTTT. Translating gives CASSTHWTSNSNQPQHF.